Sequencing of this T cell receptor (beta chain) was carried out in a study of regulatory dendritic cells for organ transplantation. About the research overall: On day 6, the dendritic cells were exposed to LPS.

Regarding this clone: Its antigen is as yet unknown.

This CDR3 is 14 amino acids long. Germline values: CDR1 PRHDT, CDR2 FYEKMQ (reference sequence). V shed 0 bases and J shed 3 bases, with 8 bases lying between them. The method was immunoSEQ multiplex PCR; TCRdb's version includes in-frame clones alone and lacks a portion of them. The table records fewer than 15,000 clones, nearly 90% of them present only once. Sorted T cells were CFSE-labeled and cultured 5 days with allogeneic regulatory or mature dendritic cells at 1:10. This chain uses TRBV13 with TRBJ1-2; D call uncertain. This sequence originates from a human donor in good health. The source material was naive CD8+ T cells from blood cultured with regulatory dendritic cells. Subset described: CD45RA+ naive T cells. CDR3 sequence reads: CASSLGRTHYGYTF. The CDR3 DNA reads TGTGCCAGCAGCTTAGGTCGTACCCACTATGGCTACACCTTC.